This T cell receptor (beta chain) was retrieved from a study of immune evolution from preneoplasia to lung adenocarcinoma (dated by TCRdb to about 2021). For context, the study as a whole: No AAH lesions showed HLA loss of heterozygosity, compared with about 7.2% of AIS, over 12% of MIA and under 35% of ADC lesions. POLYSOLVER was used to infer Class I HLA alleles from exome data, while LOHHLA was used to detect allele-specific HLA loss. Whole exome sequencing and methylation data from the same cohort of nodules were integrated with the immune data. A total of approximately 56 patients contributed TCR sequencing data. The study used immune gene expression, TCR sequencing and multiplex immunofluorescence to profile the immune contexture of lung adenocarcinoma precursors and invasive adenocarcinoma. The sample size depended on which specimens were available, not on a prior power calculation. The study reported that fewer than 130 samples were used for TCR sequencing. A total of 50 to 55 patients with pulmonary nodules who underwent surgical resection were included in the overall cohort. Resected precursor lesions (AAH, AIS, MIA) and invasive adenocarcinomas were compared against paired morphologically normal lung tissue.

The immunoSEQ hsTCRbeta Kit was used to sequence TCR beta CDR3 regions from DNA. In the paper's pipeline: The ImmunoSEQ Analyzer was used to analyse the TCR sequencing data. T cell clonality was calculated on productive rearrangements as 1 minus Pielou's evenness. To measure T cell diversity, the inverse Simpson index was applied to productive templates. T cell density was TCR beta template counts normalized to usable DNA, estimated by amplifying and sequencing housekeeping genes. Two-sided Kruskal-Wallis tests were used to compare TCR metrics across histologic stages. TCRdb carries this immuneACCESS record with in-frame sequences only. Its versions omit some clonotypes, under half of them owing to an unresolved V gene in the studies checked, with the rest unexplained. The V and J calls and clone size come from that table; D and trimming were worked out from the DNA. Counted in this sample were thousands of clones; 60% to 85% of them appeared once. Approximately 12% of the sample is held by the ten biggest clonotypes.

What the study reported, not specific to this receptor: The findings were based on association rather than direct causation, and larger cohorts with long-term follow-up and longitudinal biopsies were deemed needed. All patients were from Japan and China, so applicability to Western populations was uncertain. Clonality was highest in normal lung, while later-stage lesions appeared to show lower clonality but higher T cell density and diversity. Normal lung had the highest top T cell clone frequencies, which appeared to decline progressively from AAH through AIS, MIA and invasive adenocarcinoma. KRAS-mutant nodules showed the highest T cell clonality compared with EGFR-mutant or double wild-type lesions.

As regards this clone: This receptor's antigen is unknown. No much larger clone is present one base from it, and per-base qualities are unavailable.

The patients had resection in Japan or China between the mid-2010s and the late 2010s. Two lung cancer pathologists independently reviewed H&E slides to confirm the histologic diagnosis of every case. To enrich premalignant or tumor cells for nucleic acid extraction, macro-dissection was performed after pathologic assessment. The AllPrep DNA/RNA FFPE Kit was used to isolate DNA from FFPE tissue. What was sequenced was FFPE lung adenocarcinoma in situ tissue. The cell subset or site label on this specimen signifies: preinvasive adenocarcinoma in situ (AIS). The sequence was collected from a person aged 60 to 80 with lung adenocarcinoma.

In nucleotide form, the sequence is TGTGCCAGCAGCTTGCCAGGGGAAGAAAACGGCGAGCAGTACTTC. The resulting protein is CASSLPGEENGEQYF. Recombination linked TRBV5-6 to TRBJ2-7; the D gene is perhaps TRBD1, from 6 matching bases. As encoded in the germline V gene, CDR1 is SGHDT while CDR2 is YYEEEE. Trimming at the junction amounts to 1 base on V and 6 bases on J, and the germline ends lie 17 bases apart. From cysteine to phenylalanine, the CDR3 is 15 amino acids long. The only DNA kept is the CDR3, 45 bases in frame from the first base.